Presented here are 3 T cell receptor beta chains from one specimen sequenced in a study of blood T cells in healthy people across ages. Then a second PCR, running roughly 6 to 11 cycles, was carried out with a sample-barcoded 5' primer and a J-beta primer mix. One entry per CDR3 protein results from TCRdb running MiXCR on the 5' RACE reads. The repertoire holds 1.5 million to 2 million distinct CDR3 sequences, with 28% as singletons. Sequencing used blood. The receptors originated from a woman between 25 and 40 years old in good health.

V is TRBV7-9 and J is TRBJ1-1, with D possibly being TRBD1 (5 bases). The CDR3 length is 13 residues. Germline V gene sequence: CDR1 SEHNR, CDR2 FQNEAQ (reference sequence). Trimming took 7 bases from V and 5 from J, leaving 14 bases between them. CDR3 nucleotides: TGTGCCAGCACTATCTCAGGGTGGACTGAAGCTTTCTTT. As protein: CASTISGWTEAFF. The whole variable domain, filled in from reference TRBV7-9 and TRBJ1-1, reads DTGVSQNPRHKITKRGQNVTFRCDPISEHNRLYWYRQTLGQGPEFLTYFQNEAQLEKSRLLSDRFSAERPKGSFSTLEIQRTEQGDSAMYLCASTISGWTEAFFGQGTRLTVV.

V usage is TRBV20-1 and J usage is TRBJ1-2, with D tentatively TRBD1 (6 bases). This CDR3 has 13 amino acids. The V gene lost 5 bases and the J gene lost 1 base, with 11 bases spanning the gap. The germline CDR1 and CDR2 sequences are DFQATT and SNEGSKA (reference sequence). The CDR3 DNA reads as TGCAGTGCTTATGGGACACTTAACTATGGCTACACCTTC. Translating it yields CSAYGTLNYGYTF.

This chain connects TRBV6-1 to TRBJ2-2; either TRBD1 or TRBD2 may fit D (7 bases each). Germline CDR1 MNHNS, CDR2 SASEGT. V was pared by 3 bases and J by 3 bases, with 14 bases between. This CDR3 spans 16 amino acids. The DNA of the CDR3 is TGTGCCAGCAGTGACCAGCGGGACAGATACACCGGGGAGCTGTTTTTT. Translated, it gives CASSDQRDRYTGELFF.